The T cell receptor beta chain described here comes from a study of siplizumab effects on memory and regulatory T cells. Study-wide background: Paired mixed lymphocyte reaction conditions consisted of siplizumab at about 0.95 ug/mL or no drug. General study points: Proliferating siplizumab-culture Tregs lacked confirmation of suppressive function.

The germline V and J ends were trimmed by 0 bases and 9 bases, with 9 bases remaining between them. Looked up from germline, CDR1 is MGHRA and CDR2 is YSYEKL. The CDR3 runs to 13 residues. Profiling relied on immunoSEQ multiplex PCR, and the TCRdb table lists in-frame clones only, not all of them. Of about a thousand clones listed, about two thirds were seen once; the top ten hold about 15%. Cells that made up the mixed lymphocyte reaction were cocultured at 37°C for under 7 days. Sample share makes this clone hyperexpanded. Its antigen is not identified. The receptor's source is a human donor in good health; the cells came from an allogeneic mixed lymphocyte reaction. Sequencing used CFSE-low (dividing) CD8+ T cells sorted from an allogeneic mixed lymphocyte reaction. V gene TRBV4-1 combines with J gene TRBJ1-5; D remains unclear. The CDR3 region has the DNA TGCGCCAGCAGCCAAGATTGGCTACGGCCCCAGCATTTT. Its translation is CASSQDWLRPQHF.